These 16 T cell receptor beta chains originate from one sample sequenced in a study of CD8 T cells in Susac syndrome. Reverse transcription of 0.5 to 1 ug RNA was performed with random hexamers. MiXCR was run by TCRdb on the immunoSEQ multiplex PCR reads, yielding one entry per CDR3 protein. Of approximately 230,000 distinct CDR3 sequences listed, around 93% are singletons. Sequenced material: CD4+ T cells from PBMCs. Receptors were obtained from a human donor with multiple sclerosis.

The genes are TRBV6-6 and TRBJ1-1; 7 bases line up with TRBD1. This CDR3 has 14 residues. The V gene's germline CDR1 is MNHNY and CDR2 SVGAGI (reference sequence). J was trimmed by 13 bases and V by 6 bases; bases with no gene match: 17. The CDR3 here is CASRLERTGMKDFF. The CDR3 bases are TGTGCCAGCAGACTCGAGAGGACAGGAATGAAGGATTTCTTT.

This clonotype was observed a single time. The chain is built from TRBV2 and TRBJ1-2; TRBD1 matches at 7 bases. V was pared by 4 bases and J by 8 bases, with 13 bases of the junction left unmatched. There are 15 residues in the CDR3. The V gene's germline CDR1 is SNHLY and CDR2 FYNNEI. CDR3 sequence reads: CASSGEGAGREGYTF. The CDR3 DNA reads as TGTGCCAGCAGTGGGGAGGGGGCAGGGAGGGAAGGCTACACCTTC.

The gene calls are TRBV4-1 and TRBJ2-5; tentative D call: TRBD1 (6 bases). V lost 1 base and J lost 7, with 19 bases in between. The CDR3 has 16 amino acids. Germline V gene lookup returns CDR1 MGHRA and CDR2 YSYEKL. The CDR3 sequence is CASSQATGQQLVTQYF. DNA for the CDR3: TGCGCCAGCAGCCAAGCCACAGGGCAGCAGTTGGTGACCCAGTACTTC.

V and J are TRBV7-3 and TRBJ1-1; D uncertain. The germline V gene has CDR1 SGHTA and CDR2 FQGTGA. This CDR3 is built from 13 residues. V was clipped by 0 bases and J by 3 bases, with 5 bases between them. CDR3 region: CASSLTRDTEAFF. The CDR3 DNA reads as TGTGCCAGCAGCTTAACTCGGGACACTGAAGCTTTCTTT.

CDR3 bases: TGTGCCACCAGCGGCGGCAGGGGCCACGAGCAGTACGTC. Its translation: CATSGGRGHEQYV. The chain carries TRBV24-1 and TRBJ2-7; a possible D gene is TRBD1 (6 bases). The V end lost 7 bases, the J end lost 5 bases, and 14 bases lay between the germline ends. Germline CDR1 KGHDR, CDR2 SFDVKD. CDR3 length equals 13 residues.

This clonotype showed up just once. The chain joins TRBV20-1 to TRBJ1-2, with a tentative D call TRBD1 (5 bases). The V end lost 3 bases, the J end lost 7 bases, and 15 bases lay between the germline ends. The CDR3 length is 13 residues. Germline V gene data show CDR1 as DFQATT and CDR2 as SNEGSKA (reference sequence). CDR3 residues: CSASLEGVGGYTF. The CDR3 DNA follows: TGCAGTGCTAGCCTGGAAGGGGTAGGTGGCTACACCTTC.

The CDR3 coding sequence is TGTGCCAGCAGCCAAGGGGGGACTAGCGGTGCTCTAGCCAAAAACATTCAGTACTTC. This codes for CASSQGGTSGALAKNIQYF. The chain carries TRBV14 and TRBJ2-4; 11 positions match TRBD2. The CDR3 spans 19 residues. CDR1 and CDR2 from the germline V gene are SGHDN and FVKESK. The junction had 8 bases not matched to a gene; V was cut back by 1 base and J by 0 bases.

The chain recombines TRBV19 with TRBJ2-7; 11 bases fit TRBD2. CDR1 LNHDA and CDR2 SQIVND come from the germline V gene (reference sequence). This CDR3 region has 14 residues. Germline trimming cut 5 bases from V and 2 bases from J; bases unmatched to any gene: 2. CDR3 sequence (DNA): TGTGCCAGTAGTTCGACTAGCGGGGCCTACGAGCAGTACTTC. Translated, it gives CASSSTSGAYEQYF. Together with reference TRBV19 and TRBJ2-7, the CDR3 gives the full variable domain: DGGITQSPKYLFRKEGQNVTLSCEQNLNHDAMYWYRQDPGQGLRLIYYSQIVNDFQKGDIAEGYSVSREKKESFPLTVTSAQKNPTAFYLCASSSTSGAYEQYFGPGTRLTVT.

J is TRBJ1-2 and V is TRBV30, with D possibly TRBD1 on 6 matching bases. Germline CDR1 reads GTSNPN; CDR2 reads SVGIG (reference sequence). CDR3 length: 13 residues. Trimming shortened V by 0 bases and J by 5 bases, and 10 bases separated the two germline ends. CDR3 in amino acids: CAWSVGQGYGYTF. The CDR3 coding sequence is TGTGCCTGGAGTGTGGGGCAGGGGTATGGCTACACCTTC.

This clonotype was seen only once. V is TRBV2 and J is TRBJ1-2; TRBD1 aligns across 9 bases. CDR1 is SNHLY and CDR2 is FYNNEI in the germline V gene. The V segment lost 5 bases and the J segment 7 bases; nucleotides outside the gene matches: 8. The CDR3 covers 14 residues. CDR3 in DNA: TGTGCCAGCAGTTACAAACAGGGGGCGCGTGGCTACACCTTC. Its translation is CASSYKQGARGYTF.

The V and J genes are TRBV7-2 and TRBJ2-1; a weak D match, TRBD2 (5 bases). Trimming stripped 3 bases from V and 9 bases from J, with 9 bases between. Germline CDR1 reads SGHTA; CDR2 reads FQGNSA. The length of the CDR3 is 12 residues. CDR3: CASSFLGSEQFF. CDR3 sequence (DNA): TGTGCCAGCAGCTTTCTAGGGAGTGAGCAGTTCTTC.

The V call is TRBV6-1, the J call TRBJ1-2; TRBD1 matches at 9 bases. The germline CDR1 and CDR2 sequences are MNHNS and SASEGT. With 6 bases clipped from V and 3 bases from J, the junction kept 5 bases outside the gene matches. The CDR3 length is 14 residues. CDR3 nucleotide sequence: TGTGCCAGCAGGGGGACAGGGTATGACTATGGCTACACCTTC. Translated: CASRGTGYDYGYTF.

The chain employs TRBV6-6 and TRBJ1-1; no clear D gene. V was pared by 2 bases and J by 4 bases, with 2 bases between. Germline loops: CDR1 MNHNY, CDR2 SVGAGI (reference sequence). The CDR3 consists of 11 residues. The CDR3: CASSYRTEAFF. DNA for the CDR3: TGTGCCAGCAGTTACCGCACTGAAGCTTTCTTT.

The chain employs TRBV7-6 and TRBJ1-1; the D gene is possibly TRBD1 (6 bases). Germline V gene lookup returns CDR1 SGHVS and CDR2 FNYEAQ. Trimming removed 1 base from V and 3 bases from J, with 12 bases in between. The CDR3 spans 15 residues. CDR3: CASSLDGGADTEAFF. CDR3 sequence (DNA): TGTGCCAGCAGCTTAGATGGGGGCGCGGACACTGAAGCTTTCTTT.

CDR3 nucleotide sequence: TGTGCCAGCAGTTACGGTGTCACCACTGAAGCTTTCTTT. It yields the protein CASSYGVTTEAFF. V and J are TRBV6-6 and TRBJ1-1, with D uncertain. CDR3 length: 13 residues. Germline CDR1 is MNHNY and CDR2 is SVGAGI (reference sequence). Trimming stripped 2 bases from V and 4 bases from J, with 8 bases between.

This rearrangement joins TRBV7-2 to TRBJ2-5; 10 bases align to TRBD2. CDR1 SGHTA and CDR2 FQGNSA come from the germline V gene. This CDR3 contains 15 residues. The V and J ends lost 3 bases and 6 bases, in that order; junction bases with no gene match: 7. CDR3 sequence reads: CASSLSGGVGKTQYF. CDR3 nucleotide sequence: TGTGCCAGCAGCTTGAGCGGGGGGGTCGGGAAGACCCAGTACTTC.